The 10 T cell receptor beta chains presented below share a single source sample, sequenced in a study of blood T cells in healthy people across ages. A sample-barcoded 5' primer and a J-beta primer mix were used in a second PCR of roughly 7 to 11 cycles. TCRdb recomputed calls from the 5' RACE reads with MiXCR, one row per CDR3 protein. The repertoire holds a few hundred thousand distinct CDR3 sequences, with more than 45% as singletons. Sequenced input: blood. The receptors originated from a man aged 55 to 70 in good health.

The chain recombines TRBV12-3 or TRBV12-4 with TRBJ1-2; D remains unclear. Trimming stripped 4 bases from V and 4 bases from J, with 16 bases between. The CDR3 loop spans 15 amino acids. CDR3 in amino acids: CASSSGFSPIYGYTF. The CDR3, as DNA: TGTGCCAGCAGTTCCGGATTTTCCCCAATCTATGGCTACACCTTC.

The rearrangement joins TRBV20-1 to TRBJ1-5; D is possibly TRBD1 (5 bases). CDR3 length: 15 residues. V dropped 6 bases and J dropped 7 bases, with 22 bases sitting between them. Germline loops: CDR1 DFQATT, CDR2 SNEGSKA (reference sequence). In nucleotides, the CDR3 is TGCAGTGCCCTCCGGCCCCCAGGGAGGCTCCAGCCCCAGCATTTT. Translating it yields CSALRPPGRLQPQHF.

The V and J genes are TRBV5-1 and TRBJ1-5, with no clear D. The CDR3 sequence is 13 residues long. V lost 1 base to trimming and J lost 4 bases, with 6 bases between them. The germline gives CDR1 SGHRS, CDR2 YFSETQ. The CDR3 DNA follows: TGCGCCAGCAGCTTGACGACAAATCAGCCCCAGCATTTT. Its protein product is CASSLTTNQPQHF.

J is TRBJ1-1 and V is TRBV10-3; the D gene is possibly TRBD1 (5 bases). Germline V gene sequence: CDR1 ENHRY, CDR2 SYGVKD. V was trimmed by 0 bases and J by 3 bases, leaving 11 bases between them. CDR3 length: 15 residues. In DNA form, the CDR3 reads TGTGCCATCAGTGAGTCCGACGGGACCTACACTGAAGCTTTCTTT. Its translation: CAISESDGTYTEAFF.

This clonotype came up a few times. The V and J genes are TRBV11-2 and TRBJ2-2; the D gene is possibly TRBD1 (6 bases). The CDR3 has 15 residues. CDR1 is SGHAT and CDR2 is FQNNGV in the germline V gene. V was clipped by 5 bases and J by 1 base, with 11 bases between them. CDR3 residues: CASSGSTGNTGELFF. The CDR3 DNA reads as TGTGCCAGCAGCGGATCGACAGGGAACACCGGGGAGCTGTTTTTT. The variable domain in full, with the rest retrieved from reference TRBV11-2 and TRBJ2-2, is EAGVAQSPRYKIIEKRQSVAFWCNPISGHATLYWYQQILGQGPKLLIQFQNNGVVDDSQLPKDRFSAERLKGVDSTLKIQPAKLEDSAVYLCASSGSTGNTGELFFGEGSRLTVL.

The CDR3 DNA follows: TGCAGCGTTAGCAAGACAGGGAGCTCTGGAAACACCATATATTTT. Its translation is CSVSKTGSSGNTIYF. V usage is TRBV29-1 and J usage is TRBJ1-3; 7 bases align to TRBD1. Trimming took 5 bases from V and 0 from J; bases not matched to a gene: 7. Germline V gene sequence: CDR1 SQVTM, CDR2 ANQGSEA. The CDR3 has 15 amino acids.

The genes are TRBV25-1 and TRBJ1-2; possible D gene TRBD1, 5 bases. The CDR3 covers 13 residues. The germline V and J ends were trimmed by 6 bases and 5 bases, with 13 bases remaining between them. Germline loops: CDR1 MGHDK, CDR2 SYGVNS. The DNA of the CDR3 is TGTGCCAGCAGGGACACGGGCTTTTATGGCTACACCTTC. It translates to CASRDTGFYGYTF.

The sample holds a few counts of this clonotype. The rearrangement uses TRBV21-1 and TRBJ2-5; the table's D call, TRBD2, has no DNA check behind it. TRBV21-1 corresponds to a pseudogene. This CDR3 is 14 amino acids long. Here the CDR3 reads CASSIQTRGGTQYF. The CDR3 bases are TGTGCCAGCAGCATACAGACTAGGGGTGGGACCCAGTACTTC.

The rearrangement uses TRBV25-1 and TRBJ1-1; no reliable D call. CDR3 length: 13 residues. The V end was cut by 6 bases, the J end by 1 base, with 9 bases between. Germline CDR1 MGHDK, CDR2 SYGVNS. The CDR3 reads CASRDDPNTEAFF. The CDR3 DNA sequence: TGTGCCAGCAGAGATGACCCGAACACTGAAGCTTTCTTT.

This clonotype has more than one count but fewer than ten. V and J are TRBV4-3 and TRBJ2-5; the D gene is possibly TRBD1 (6 bases). The CDR3 is 16 residues long. Per germline, CDR1 LGHNA and CDR2 YSLEER. V dropped 0 bases and J dropped 3 bases, with 14 bases sitting between them. CDR3 DNA: TGCGCCAGCAGCCAAGACGCCAGGGGATTGGAAGAGACCCAGTACTTC. Amino acids: CASSQDARGLEETQYF.